Here is one T cell receptor beta chain with its context. Its antigen remains unknown. These data come from a study of identical twins. From the 5' RACE reads, TCRdb called clonotypes with MiXCR, one entry per CDR3 protein. The sample has some 330,000 distinct CDR3 sequences, 9% seen once. General observations from the study: Monozygotic twins shared more out-of-frame TCR alpha than recombination models predicted. Cord blood beta clonotypes that were abundant carried fewer insertions, and memory repertoires showed no such trend.

V was pared by 2 bases and J by 0 bases, with 6 bases of the junction left unmatched. The CDR3 sequence is 18 residues long. Germline V lookup: CDR1 DFQATT, CDR2 SNEGSKA (reference sequence). The sequencing input was naive T cells sorted from blood. This rearrangement joins TRBV20-1 to TRBJ2-3; 15 bases are shared with TRBD2. The clonotype was recovered from a woman aged 45-60 years in good health. The CDR3 bases are TGCAGTGCTAGAACCGGGACTAGCGGGAGGAAAAGCACAGATACGCAGTATTTT. It translates to CSARTGTSGRKSTDTQYF.